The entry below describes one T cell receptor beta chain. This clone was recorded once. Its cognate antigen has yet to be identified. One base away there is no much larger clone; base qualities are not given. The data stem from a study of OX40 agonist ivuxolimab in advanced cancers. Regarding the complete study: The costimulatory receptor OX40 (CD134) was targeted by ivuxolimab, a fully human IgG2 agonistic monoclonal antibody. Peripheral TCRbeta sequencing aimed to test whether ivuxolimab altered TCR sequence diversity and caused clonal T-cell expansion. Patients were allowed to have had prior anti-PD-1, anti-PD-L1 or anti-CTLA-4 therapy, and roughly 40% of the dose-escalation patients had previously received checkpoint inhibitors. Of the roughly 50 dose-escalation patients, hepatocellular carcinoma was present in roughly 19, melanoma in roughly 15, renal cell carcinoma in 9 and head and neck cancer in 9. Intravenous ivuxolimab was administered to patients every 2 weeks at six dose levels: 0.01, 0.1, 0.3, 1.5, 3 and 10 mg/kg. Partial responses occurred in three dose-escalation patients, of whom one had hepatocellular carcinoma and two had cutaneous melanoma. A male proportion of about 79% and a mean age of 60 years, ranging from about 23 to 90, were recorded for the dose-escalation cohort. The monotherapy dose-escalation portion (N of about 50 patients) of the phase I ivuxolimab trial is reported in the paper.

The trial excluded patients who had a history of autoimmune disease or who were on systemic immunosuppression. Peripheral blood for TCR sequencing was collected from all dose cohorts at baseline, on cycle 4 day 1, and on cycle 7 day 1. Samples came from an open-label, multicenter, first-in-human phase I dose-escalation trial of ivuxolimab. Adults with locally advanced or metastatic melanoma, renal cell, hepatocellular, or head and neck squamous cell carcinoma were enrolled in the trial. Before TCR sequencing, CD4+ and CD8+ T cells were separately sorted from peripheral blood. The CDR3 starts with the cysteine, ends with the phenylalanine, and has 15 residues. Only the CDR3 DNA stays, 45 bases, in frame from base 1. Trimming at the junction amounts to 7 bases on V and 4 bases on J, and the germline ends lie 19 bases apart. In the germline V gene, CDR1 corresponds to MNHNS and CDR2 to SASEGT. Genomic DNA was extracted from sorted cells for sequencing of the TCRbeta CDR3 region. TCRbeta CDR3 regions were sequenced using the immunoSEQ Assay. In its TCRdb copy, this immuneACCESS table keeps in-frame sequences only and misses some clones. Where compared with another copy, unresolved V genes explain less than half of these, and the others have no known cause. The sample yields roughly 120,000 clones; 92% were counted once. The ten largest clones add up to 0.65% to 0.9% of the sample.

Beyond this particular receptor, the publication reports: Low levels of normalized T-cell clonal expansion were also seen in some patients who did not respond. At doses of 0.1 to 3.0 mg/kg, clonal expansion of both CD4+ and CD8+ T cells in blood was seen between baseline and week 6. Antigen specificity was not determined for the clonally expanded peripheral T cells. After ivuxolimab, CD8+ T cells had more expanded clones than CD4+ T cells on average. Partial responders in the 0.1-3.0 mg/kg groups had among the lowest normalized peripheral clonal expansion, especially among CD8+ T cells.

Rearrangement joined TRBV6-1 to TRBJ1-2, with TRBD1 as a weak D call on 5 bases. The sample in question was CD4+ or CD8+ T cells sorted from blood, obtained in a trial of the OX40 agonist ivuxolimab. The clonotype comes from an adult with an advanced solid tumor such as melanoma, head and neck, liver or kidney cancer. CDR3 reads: CASIVVGTYFYGYTF. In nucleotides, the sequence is TGTGCCAGCATCGTTGTTGGGACGTATTTCTATGGCTACACCTTC.